This TCR beta chain was retrieved from a study of OX40 agonist ivuxolimab in advanced cancers. Concerning the study at large: Ivuxolimab was an agonistic, fully human IgG2 monoclonal antibody directed against OX40 (CD134), a costimulatory receptor. Intravenous ivuxolimab was administered to patients every 2 weeks at six dose levels: 0.01, 0.1, 0.3, 1.5, 3 and 10 mg/kg. Of the roughly 53 patients in dose escalation, around 19 had hepatocellular carcinoma, some 15 had melanoma, 9 had renal cell carcinoma and 9 had head and neck cancer. A male proportion of roughly 80% and a mean age of approximately 61 years, ranging from about 20 to 79, were recorded for the dose-escalation cohort. Prior anti-PD-1, anti-PD-L1 or anti-CTLA-4 therapy was permitted, and checkpoint inhibitors had been received by roughly 40% of dose-escalation patients. Partial responses were achieved by three dose-escalation patients, of whom one had hepatocellular carcinoma and two had cutaneous melanoma. The purpose of peripheral TCRbeta sequencing was to test whether ivuxolimab changed TCR sequence diversity and led to clonal T-cell expansion. The paper covers the monotherapy dose-escalation part of the phase I ivuxolimab trial, which included N = 52 patients. Study-level results and caveats: After ivuxolimab, CD8+ T cells had more expanded clones than CD4+ T cells on average. Antigen specificity was not determined for the clonally expanded peripheral T cells. Low levels of normalized T-cell clonal expansion were also seen in some patients who did not respond. At doses from 0.1 to 3.0 mg/kg, clonal expansion was seen in both CD4+ and CD8+ blood T cells between baseline and week 6. In partial responders in the 0.1-3.0 mg/kg groups, normalized peripheral clonal expansion was found to be among the lowest, especially among CD8+ T cells.

Genomic DNA was extracted from sorted cells for sequencing of the TCRbeta CDR3 region. The immunoSEQ Assay was used for sequencing of TCRbeta CDR3 regions. TCRdb took this table from immuneACCESS and kept in-frame rearrangements with V and J called. Such tables lack part of the clones; where checked against another copy, unresolved V genes explain under half of the gap, and the rest is unexplained. This sample gives around 40,000 clones in total; around 88% of them show up just once. 0.38% of the sample belongs to the ten largest clones. The trial excluded patients who had a history of autoimmune disease or who were on systemic immunosuppression. Peripheral blood for TCR sequencing was drawn from every dose cohort at baseline, at cycle 4 day 1 and at cycle 7 day 1. Samples came from an open-label, multicenter, first-in-human phase I dose-escalation trial of ivuxolimab. The trial enrolled adults with locally advanced or metastatic head and neck squamous cell, hepatocellular, melanoma or renal cell carcinoma. CD4+ and CD8+ T cells were sorted separately from peripheral blood before TCR sequencing.

The germline V and J ends show losses of 0 bases and 5 bases respectively, and no gene match explains 10 bases of the junction. The germline V gene gives CDR1 as MDHEN and CDR2 as SYDVKM. Spanning cysteine to phenylalanine, the CDR3 consists of 17 amino acids. Only the CDR3 region is kept as DNA, spanning 51 bases read in frame from base 1. Worth noting for this clone: No antigen is known for it. There are no base qualities to consult, and no much larger clone falls within one base.

The input for sequencing was CD4+ or CD8+ T cells sorted from blood, taken in a trial of the OX40 agonist ivuxolimab. The sequence came from an adult with an advanced solid tumor such as melanoma, head and neck, liver or kidney cancer. The rearranged chain carries TRBV28 and TRBJ2-5, with 9 central nucleotides matching TRBD1. This receptor carries the CDR3 CASSLWRLDRGGETQYF. The nucleotide sequence is TGTGCCAGCAGTTTATGGAGATTGGACAGGGGAGGGGAGACCCAGTACTTC.